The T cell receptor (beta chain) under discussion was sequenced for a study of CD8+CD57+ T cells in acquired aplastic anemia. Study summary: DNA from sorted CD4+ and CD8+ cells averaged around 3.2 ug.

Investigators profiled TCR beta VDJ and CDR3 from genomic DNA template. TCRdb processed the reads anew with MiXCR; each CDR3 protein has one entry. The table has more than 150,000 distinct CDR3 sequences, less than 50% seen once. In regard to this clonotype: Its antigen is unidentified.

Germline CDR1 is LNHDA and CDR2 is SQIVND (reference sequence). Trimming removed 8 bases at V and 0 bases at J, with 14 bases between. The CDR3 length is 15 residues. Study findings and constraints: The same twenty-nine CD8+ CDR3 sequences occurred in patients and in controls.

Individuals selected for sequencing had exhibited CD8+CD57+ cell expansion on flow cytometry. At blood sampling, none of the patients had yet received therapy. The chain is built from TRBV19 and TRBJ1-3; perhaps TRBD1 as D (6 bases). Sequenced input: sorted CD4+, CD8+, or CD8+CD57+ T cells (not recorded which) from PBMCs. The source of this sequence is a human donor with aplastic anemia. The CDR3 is CASRPQGSSGNTIYF. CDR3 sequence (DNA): TGTGCCAGTCGTCCACAGGGTTCCTCTGGAAACACCATATATTTT.